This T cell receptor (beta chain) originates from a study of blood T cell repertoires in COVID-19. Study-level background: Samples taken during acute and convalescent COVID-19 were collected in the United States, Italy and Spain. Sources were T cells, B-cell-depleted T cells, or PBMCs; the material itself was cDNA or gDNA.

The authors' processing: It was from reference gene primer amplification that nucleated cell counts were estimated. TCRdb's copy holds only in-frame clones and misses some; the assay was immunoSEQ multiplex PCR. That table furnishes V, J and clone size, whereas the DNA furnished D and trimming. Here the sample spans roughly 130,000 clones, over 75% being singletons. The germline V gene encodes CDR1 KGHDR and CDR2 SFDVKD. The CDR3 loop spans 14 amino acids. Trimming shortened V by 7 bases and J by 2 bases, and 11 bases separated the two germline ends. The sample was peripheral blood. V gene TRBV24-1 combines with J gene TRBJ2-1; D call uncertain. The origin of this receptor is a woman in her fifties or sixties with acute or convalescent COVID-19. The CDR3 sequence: CATSSFTTYNEQFF. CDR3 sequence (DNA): TGTGCCACCAGCTCCTTTACAACCTACAATGAGCAGTTCTTC.